These T cell receptor beta chains were read from a single sample in a study of cytomegalovirus exposure and HLA in healthy donors. Some clones are missing from TCRdb's copy, which holds only in-frame ones; the method was immunoSEQ multiplex PCR. The sample totals roughly 35,000 clones. The sample consisted of PBMCs. The receptors were sampled from a woman between 35 and 50 years old in good health and CMV-seropositive. The CDR3 runs from the conserved cysteine through the conserved F or W. The D gene is left open where the match is weak. The size field is filled for only some rows; it gives once, few, many or a size class.

j_call clone_size d_call v_call cdr3_aa cdr3_nt
TRBJ1-2 - - TRBV28 CASSLFGTNYGYTF TGTGCCAGCAGTTTGTTCGGGACTAACTATGGCTACACCTTC
TRBJ2-6 - - TRBV5-4 CASYILLPSGANVLTF TGTGCCAGTTACATTCTTCTCCCCTCTGGGGCCAACGTCCTGACTTTC
TRBJ1-1 - - TRBV7-9 CASSLVLNTEAFF TGTGCCAGCAGCTTAGTCTTGAACACTGAAGCTTTCTTT
TRBJ2-7 - TRBD2 TRBV7-9 CASSSPSGYEQYF TGTGCCAGCAGCTCTCCTAGCGGTTACGAGCAGTACTTC
TRBJ2-1 - - TRBV29-1 CSVRIRQEIYNEQFF TGCAGCGTGAGAATTCGACAGGAGATCTACAATGAGCAGTTCTTC
TRBJ1-2 - - TRBV7-9 CDTSPGTHYGYTF TGTGATACATCCCCGGGTACCCACTATGGCTACACCTTC
TRBJ1-4 - TRBD1 TRBV6-1 CASRAGTANEKLFF TGTGCCAGCAGAGCCGGGACAGCTAATGAAAAACTGTTTTTT
TRBJ2-3 - TRBD2 TRBV5-1 CASSLAGGPADTQYF TGCGCCAGCAGCTTAGCGGGGGGGCCGGCAGATACGCAGTATTTT
TRBJ2-7 - TRBD1 TRBV6-1 CASALTGGTYEQYF TGTGCCAGCGCCCTGACAGGGGGGACCTACGAGCAGTACTTC
TRBJ1-6 - TRBD1 TRBV4-2 CASTEGGTGNSPLHF TGTGCCAGCACCGAAGGCGGGACAGGGAATTCACCCCTCCACTTT
TRBJ1-1 - - TRBV19 CASSITGGGEAFF TGTGCCAGTAGTATCACCGGGGGTGGTGAAGCTTTCTTT
TRBJ2-2 - - TRBV20-1 CSAPVFRELFF TGCAGTGCTCCCGTTTTCCGGGAGCTGTTTTTT
TRBJ2-7 - TRBD1 TRBV4-1 CASSHPGTGYSYEQYF TGCGCCAGCAGCCATCCCGGGACAGGATACTCCTACGAGCAGTACTTC
TRBJ2-2 - TRBD2 TRBV5-1 CASSLVLAGDVTGELFF TGCGCCAGCAGCTTGGTCCTAGCGGGAGATGTCACCGGGGAGCTGTTTTTT
TRBJ2-1 - TRBD2 TRBV28 CASSFGGRADEQFF TGTGCCAGCAGTTTTGGCGGGAGGGCAGATGAGCAGTTCTTC
TRBJ2-2 - TRBD2 TRBV9 CASSVGLAGFTGELFF TGTGCCAGCAGCGTAGGGCTAGCGGGCTTCACCGGGGAGCTGTTTTTT
TRBJ1-6 - TRBD1 TRBV11-2 CASRGQIWSSYNSPLHF TGTGCCAGCAGGGGACAGATTTGGAGCTCCTATAATTCACCCCTCCACTTT
TRBJ2-2 - - TRBV6-1 CASSEGGATGELFF TGTGCCAGCAGTGAAGGGGGAGCGACCGGGGAGCTGTTTTTT
TRBJ2-3 - - TRBV23-1 CASSGLARGPPISTDTQYF TGCGCCAGCAGTGGGTTAGCGAGAGGTCCACCGATAAGCACAGATACGCAGTATTTT
TRBJ2-1 - TRBD2 TRBV9 CASSATTSGGAYNEQFF TGTGCCAGCAGCGCTACGACTAGCGGGGGGGCATACAATGAGCAGTTCTTC
TRBJ2-7 - - TRBV7-6 CASSLDAGVTTYEQYF TGTGCCAGCAGCTTAGACGCCGGGGTTACAACCTACGAGCAGTACTTC
TRBJ1-1 - - TRBV7-9 CSVGAGVMNTEAFF TGTTCGGTTGGGGCAGGAGTTATGAACACTGAAGCTTTCTTT
TRBJ2-3 - TRBD2 TRBV5-6 CASKKGRLAGTDTQYF TGTGCCAGCAAAAAGGGGAGACTAGCGGGCACAGATACGCAGTATTTT
TRBJ2-7 - TRBD1 TRBV5-4 CASSRDRGYEQYF TGTGCCAGCAGCCGGGACAGGGGCTACGAGCAGTACTTC
TRBJ2-5 - - TRBV5-1 CASSLAMETQYF TGCGCCAGCAGCTTGGCTATGGAGACCCAGTACTTC
TRBJ1-1 medium-sized TRBD1 TRBV28 CASSLGTGTEAFF TGTGCCAGCAGTCTGGGGACAGGCACTGAAGCTTTCTTT
TRBJ2-7 - - TRBV11-2 CASSSLDSYEQYF TGTGCCAGCAGCTCCTTGGACAGCTACGAGCAGTACTTC
TRBJ2-5 - TRBD1 TRBV2 CASRTDRGRQETQYF TGTGCCAGCAGAACGGACAGGGGGCGTCAGGAGACCCAGTACTTC
TRBJ2-7 - - TRBV6-1 CASSSGSYEQYF TGTGCCAGCAGCTCGGGGTCCTACGAGCAGTACTTC
TRBJ2-3 - TRBD1 TRBV5-4 CASSLDLIGTGSTDTQYF TGTGCCAGCAGCTTGGACTTGATCGGGACAGGATCCACAGATACGCAGTATTTT
TRBJ1-1 - TRBD1 TRBV6-5 CASTPSIGQGEAFF TGTGCCAGCACTCCCTCTATCGGACAGGGTGAAGCTTTCTTT
TRBJ2-1 - - TRBV6-5 CASSEEVPKVQFF TGTGCCAGCAGTGAAGAGGTCCCAAAGGTGCAGTTCTTC
TRBJ1-2 - TRBD1 TRBV30 CAWSVKVTGGSYGYTF TGTGCCTGGAGTGTAAAAGTAACAGGGGGTTCCTATGGCTACACCTTC
TRBJ1-6 - - TRBV7-8 CASSFSQGNSPLHF TGTGCCAGCAGCTTTAGCCAGGGAAATTCACCCCTCCACTTT
TRBJ2-2 - TRBD2 TRBV7-8 CASSPLAGAPHTGELFF TGTGCCAGCAGCCCACTAGCGGGGGCCCCCCACACCGGGGAGCTGTTTTTT
TRBJ2-2 - TRBD2 TRBV9 CASTTSGGADTGELFF TGTGCCAGCACCACTAGCGGGGGGGCTGACACCGGGGAGCTGTTTTTT
TRBJ2-6 - TRBD1 TRBV2 CASSPTGTGFSGANVLTF TGTGCCAGCAGTCCAACCGGGACAGGCTTCTCTGGGGCCAACGTCCTGACTTTC
TRBJ2-3 - - TRBV5-8 CASSLEGRGTQYF TGTGCCAGCAGCTTGGAGGGGCGCGGTACGCAGTATTTT
TRBJ2-7 - - TRBV2 CASTDQWTHEQYF TGTGCCAGCACCGACCAATGGACTCACGAGCAGTACTTC
TRBJ2-7 - - TRBV11-2 CASGEYEQYF TGTGCCAGCGGGGAGTACGAGCAGTACTTC
TRBJ1-4 medium-sized - TRBV14 CASSQDAGHEKLFF TGTGCCAGCAGCCAAGATGCAGGGCACGAAAAACTGTTTTTT
TRBJ2-1 - - TRBV6-6 CASSYTAYNEQFF TGTGCCAGCAGTTACACGGCCTACAATGAGCAGTTCTTC
TRBJ1-5 - - TRBV6-6 CASSYEEGPQHF TGTGCCAGCAGTTACGAGGAGGGGCCCCAGCATTTT
TRBJ1-1 - - TRBV7-2 CASSAYTGITEAFF TGTGCCAGCAGCGCCTATACAGGGATCACTGAAGCTTTCTTT
TRBJ2-6 - TRBD1 TRBV9 CASSEDRAPSGANVLTF TGTGCCAGCAGCGAGGACAGGGCTCCCTCTGGGGCCAACGTCCTGACTTTC
TRBJ1-2 - - TRBV6-5 CASRAQRLGYTF TGTGCCAGCAGAGCGCAGAGGCTTGGCTACACCTTC
TRBJ1-2 - - TRBV2 CASSGPREEGYTF TGTGCCAGCAGTGGGCCCCGGGAGGAGGGCTACACCTTC
TRBJ1-2 - - TRBV6-6 CASSSLELGVSGYTF TGTGCCAGCAGTTCCCTCGAGTTGGGAGTAAGCGGCTACACCTTC